Listed below are T cell receptor beta chains from one sample, sequenced in a study of T-cell reconstitution after alpha-beta-depleted transplantation in children. TCRdb called the PCR reads again in MiXCR, with one record for every CDR3 protein. The profile shows 780,000 or so distinct CDR3 sequences, less than 20% of them singletons. This sample comprised PBMCs, mostly from graft donor cells, obtained 360 days after TCRalphabeta/CD19-depleted stem cell transplant. Receptors were obtained from a male patient between 5 and 17 years old who had a stem cell transplant for acute lymphoblastic leukemia, so the T cells may come from the graft donor. The CDR3 runs from the conserved cysteine through the conserved F or W. D genes are given only for firm matches. The listing skips clone size in some rows; elsewhere it reads once, few, many or a size class.

few | TRBD2 | TRBJ2-1 | TRBV27 | CASSPYLAGVSNEQFF | TGTGCCAGCAGTCCCTACCTAGCGGGAGTATCAAATGAGCAGTTCTTC
. | . | TRBJ2-2 | TRBV6-1 | CASSQSSGVYAGELFF | TGTGCCAGCAGCCAATCCTCAGGGGTTTACGCCGGGGAGCTGTTTTTT
. | . | TRBJ1-2 | TRBV2 | CASSPMGAWGYTF | TGTGCCAGCAGCCCAATGGGGGCTTGGGGCTACACCTTC
. | TRBD1 | TRBJ1-5 | TRBV27 | CASSFDRAPNQPQHF | TGTGCCAGCAGTTTCGACAGGGCTCCTAATCAGCCCCAGCATTTT
. | . | TRBJ1-2 | TRBV12-3/TRBV12-4 | CASSLAIWGADGYTF | TGTGCCAGCAGTTTAGCCATATGGGGGGCTGATGGCTACACCTTC
few | TRBD2 | TRBJ2-1 | TRBV27 | CASSPVASGRGSSWHEQFF | TGTGCCAGCAGCCCGGTCGCTAGCGGGAGAGGTTCTTCCTGGCATGAGCAGTTCTTC
. | TRBD2 | TRBJ2-1 | TRBV20-1 | CCARPLAGAYNEQFF | TGCTGTGCTAGGCCCCTAGCGGGAGCCTACAATGAGCAGTTCTTC
few | . | TRBJ2-1 | TRBV19 | CASEDGYNEQFF | TGTGCCAGTGAGGACGGATACAATGAGCAGTTCTTC
few | TRBD2 | TRBJ2-2 | TRBV11-2 | CASSLRTSLKTGELFF | TGTGCCAGCAGCTTACGGACTAGCCTTAAGACCGGGGAGCTGTTTTTT
. | TRBD2 | TRBJ2-1 | TRBV5-1 | CASSFTGTSGASSYNEQFF | TGCGCCAGCAGCTTTACCGGGACTAGCGGGGCTAGCTCCTACAATGAGCAGTTCTTC
few | . | TRBJ2-7 | TRBV10-3 | CAISEFDRTVYEQYF | TGTGCCATCAGTGAGTTCGACAGGACCGTCTACGAGCAGTACTTC
. | TRBD2 | TRBJ2-1 | TRBV5-1 | CASSLGLAGVENEQLF | TGCGCCAGCAGCTTGGGTCTAGCGGGAGTAGAAAATGAGCAGCTCTTC
few | TRBD2 | TRBJ2-1 | TRBV7-9 | CASSSIFTSGSYNEQFF | TGTGCCAGCAGCTCCATATTTACTAGCGGGAGCTACAATGAGCAGTTCTTC
. | TRBD2 | TRBJ2-5 | TRBV19 | CARRAGERETQYF | TGTGCCAGACGAGCGGGAGAAAGAGAGACCCAGTACTTC
. | . | TRBJ1-2 | TRBV11-1 | CASSHHTGLNYGYTF | TGTGCCAGCAGCCATCACACGGGCCTCAACTATGGCTACACCTTC
few | . | TRBJ1-2 | TRBV20-1 | CSASKQGTWGYTF | TGCAGTGCTAGCAAACAGGGTACTTGGGGCTACACCTTC
. | . | TRBJ1-1 | TRBV29-1 | CSVLKENTEAFF | TGCAGCGTTTTGAAGGAGAATACTGAAGCTTTCTTT
. | TRBD1 | TRBJ1-1 | TRBV29-1 | CSVEADGQDESAFF | TGCAGCGTTGAAGCCGACGGACAGGACGAATCAGCTTTCTTT
many | . | TRBJ2-1 | TRBV5-5 | CASSLNPHDYNEQFF | TGTGCCAGCAGCCTAAACCCTCACGACTACAATGAGCAGTTCTTC
. | TRBD1 | TRBJ1-1 | TRBV9 | CASSARTGGLDTEAFF | TGTGCCAGCAGCGCCCGGACAGGGGGATTAGACACTGAAGCTTTCTTT
. | . | TRBJ1-5 | TRBV7-9 | CASSLELLEGHNQPQHF | TGTGCCAGCAGCTTAGAACTCTTGGAGGGCCACAATCAGCCCCAGCATTTT
few | TRBD2 | TRBJ2-7 | TRBV20-1 | CSARAGTSGDYEQYF | TGCAGTGCTAGAGCCGGGACTAGCGGAGACTACGAGCAGTACTTC
few | . | TRBJ1-1 | TRBV7-3 | CASSPWDGSEAFF | TGTGCCAGCAGCCCCTGGGACGGTAGTGAAGCTTTCTTT
. | . | TRBJ2-3 | TRBV4-1 | CASSQFPQTDTQYF | TGCGCCAGCAGCCAATTCCCTCAGACAGATACGCAGTATTTT
once | TRBD2 | TRBJ2-7 | TRBV20-1 | CSARQELAVYEQYF | TGCAGTGCTAGACAGGAACTAGCGGTATACGAGCAGTACTTC
. | . | TRBJ2-2 | TRBV5-1 | CASGEGKNTGELFF | TGCGCCAGCGGAGAGGGGAAGAACACCGGGGAGCTGTTTTTT
few | . | TRBJ1-1 | TRBV10-1 | CASSEGGTGNAEAFF | TGCGCCAGCAGTGAAGGAGGGACGGGGAACGCTGAAGCTTTCTTT
. | . | TRBJ2-7 | TRBV6-1 | CASSDKDPIVGAKLGYEQYF | TGTGCCAGCAGTGATAAGGACCCGATAGTCGGGGCCAAATTGGGCTACGAGCAGTACTTC
. | TRBD2 | TRBJ2-5 | TRBV2 | CASSEGRASGRTPETQYF | TGTGCCAGCAGTGAAGGGCGGGCTAGCGGGAGAACCCCGGAGACCCAGTACTTC
. | TRBD2 | TRBJ2-5 | TRBV12-3/TRBV12-4 | CASTPSGLAGGETQYF | TGTGCCAGCACCCCTTCCGGTTTAGCGGGAGGTGAGACCCAGTACTTC
. | TRBD2 | TRBJ2-3 | TRBV5-6 | CASSLVFFVPGSGSGDTQYF | TGTGCCAGCAGCTTGGTCTTTTTTGTCCCCGGTAGCGGGAGTGGAGATACGCAGTATTTT
many | TRBD1 | TRBJ2-1 | TRBV29-1 | CSVEASFRQGGSYNEQFF | TGCAGCGTTGAAGCCTCATTCCGACAGGGCGGCTCCTACAATGAGCAGTTCTTC
few | . | TRBJ1-2 | TRBV6-4 | CASSDSRRGGDYGYTF | TGTGCCAGCAGTGACTCGAGGCGTGGCGGGGACTATGGCTACACCTTC
. | . | TRBJ2-1 | TRBV4-2 | CASSPLMLGGTTNEQFF | TGTGCCAGCAGCCCACTTATGCTGGGAGGTACTACGAATGAGCAGTTCTTC
many | . | TRBJ1-4 | TRBV6-5 | CASSYSRRAGLSEKLFF | TGTGCCAGCAGTTACTCGAGGAGGGCAGGACTTAGTGAAAAACTGTTTTTT
. | TRBD2 | TRBJ2-1 | TRBV6-2/TRBV6-3 | CASSYAGRARNEQFF | TGTGCCAGCAGTTACGCCGGGAGGGCCAGGAATGAGCAGTTCTTC
. | TRBD2 | TRBJ2-5 | TRBV7-9 | CASSAPGLAGEETQYF | TGTGCCAGCAGCGCCCCGGGACTAGCGGGAGAGGAGACCCAGTACTTC
. | TRBD2 | TRBJ2-7 | TRBV20-1 | CSAGQPGLAYEQYF | TGCAGTGCTGGACAACCGGGACTAGCATACGAGCAGTACTTC
many | . | TRBJ2-7 | TRBV20-1 | CSARDPGGQIYEQYF | TGCAGTGCTAGAGATCCGGGCGGACAAATCTACGAGCAGTACTTC
. | TRBD1 | TRBJ2-5 | TRBV24-1 | CATSDPGQGKETQYF | TGTGCCACCAGTGATCCCGGACAGGGAAAAGAGACCCAGTACTTC
. | TRBD1 | TRBJ2-1 | TRBV5-1 | CASASGRGQGTRDEQFF | TGCGCCAGCGCGTCGGGACGAGGACAGGGGACACGGGATGAGCAGTTCTTC
many | . | TRBJ2-7 | TRBV20-1 | CSASPPVAGEYYEQYF | TGCAGTGCTAGTCCCCCGGTGGCAGGGGAATACTACGAGCAGTACTTC
many | TRBD1 | TRBJ1-6 | TRBV12-3/TRBV12-4 | CASSTGGFNSPLHF | TGTGCCAGCAGCACAGGGGGCTTTAATTCACCCCTCCACTTT
. | TRBD1 | TRBJ1-1 | TRBV7-8 | CASSLTRGQWKTEAFF | TGTGCCAGCAGCCTCACCAGGGGGCAGTGGAAGACTGAAGCTTTCTTT
. | . | TRBJ2-7 | TRBV25-1 | CASSEVSDSYEQYF | TGTGCCAGCAGTGAAGTTTCGGACTCCTACGAGCAGTACTTC
. | . | TRBJ2-7 | TRBV2 | CASSGRATSYEQYF | TGTGCCAGCAGTGGGCGAGCGACCTCCTACGAGCAGTACTTC
many | . | TRBJ2-7 | TRBV29-1 | CSVEGGDSYEQYF | TGCAGCGTTGAAGGGGGCGACTCCTACGAGCAGTACTTC
few | TRBD2 | TRBJ2-1 | TRBV6-5 | CASSWGLAGIGEQFF | TGTGCCAGCAGTTGGGGACTAGCGGGAATAGGGGAGCAGTTCTTC
once | . | TRBJ2-7 | TRBV20-1 | CSARDLRGQTYEQYF | TGCAGTGCTAGAGATCTGCGGGGCCAGACCTACGAGCAGTACTTC
. | TRBD1 | TRBJ1-2 | TRBV12-3/TRBV12-4 | CASSSSGTGGSGGYTF | TGTGCCAGCAGTTCCTCCGGGACAGGGGGTTCTGGTGGCTACACCTTC
many | . | TRBJ2-7 | TRBV20-1 | CSGRTAKNYEQYF | TGCAGTGGCAGGACAGCGAAAAACTACGAGCAGTACTTC
. | TRBD2 | TRBJ2-2 | TRBV29-1 | CSVEVSGRYTGELFF | TGCAGCGTTGAGGTTAGCGGGAGATACACCGGGGAGCTGTTTTTT
few | TRBD1 | TRBJ1-1 | TRBV11-2 | CASSDRGKRSTEAFF | TGTGCCAGCAGCGACAGGGGAAAACGGTCCACTGAAGCTTTCTTT